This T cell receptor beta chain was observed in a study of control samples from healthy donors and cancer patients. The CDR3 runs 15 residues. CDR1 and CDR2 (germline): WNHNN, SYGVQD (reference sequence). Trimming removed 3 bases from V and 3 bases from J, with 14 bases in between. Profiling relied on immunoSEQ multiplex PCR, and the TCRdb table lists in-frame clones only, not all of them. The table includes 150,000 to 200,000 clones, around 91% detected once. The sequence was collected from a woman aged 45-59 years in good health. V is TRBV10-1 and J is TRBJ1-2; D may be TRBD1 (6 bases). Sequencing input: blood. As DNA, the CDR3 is TGCGCCAGCAGTGATAGACAGGACCACCACTATGGCTACACCTTC. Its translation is CASSDRQDHHYGYTF.